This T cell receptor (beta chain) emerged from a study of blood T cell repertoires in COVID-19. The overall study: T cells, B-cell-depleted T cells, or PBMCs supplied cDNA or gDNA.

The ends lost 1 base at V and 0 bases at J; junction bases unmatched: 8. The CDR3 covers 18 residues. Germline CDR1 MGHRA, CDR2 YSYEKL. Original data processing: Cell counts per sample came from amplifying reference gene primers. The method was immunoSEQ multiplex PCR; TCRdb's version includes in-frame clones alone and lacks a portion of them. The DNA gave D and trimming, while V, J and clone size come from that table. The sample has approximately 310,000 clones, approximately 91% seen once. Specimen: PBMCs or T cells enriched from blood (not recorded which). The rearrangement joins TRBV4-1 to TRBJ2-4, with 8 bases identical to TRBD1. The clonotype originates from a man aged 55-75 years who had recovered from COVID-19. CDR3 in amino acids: CASSQGGSRGQAKNIQYF. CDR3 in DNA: TGCGCCAGCAGCCAAGGAGGGAGCAGGGGGCAAGCCAAAAACATTCAGTACTTC.